What follows are 21 T cell receptor beta chains derived from one specimen sequenced in a study of OX40 agonist ivuxolimab in advanced cancers. Clones were sequenced by immunoSEQ multiplex PCR, and TCRdb holds only the in-frame ones, with some missing. The sample has fewer than 45,000 clones, 87% seen once. The specimen was CD4+ or CD8+ T cells sorted from blood, collected in a trial of the OX40 agonist ivuxolimab. These receptor sequences come from an adult with an advanced solid tumor such as melanoma, head and neck, liver or kidney cancer.

This clone was counted a single time. V usage is TRBV19 and J usage is TRBJ1-1; TRBD1 matches 9 bases. V gave up 5 bases and J gave up 5 bases; unmatched junction bases: 9. This CDR3 region has 15 residues. Germline CDR1 LNHDA, CDR2 SQIVND (reference sequence). CDR3 amino acids: CASSGLDRGFTEAFF. The CDR3 nucleotides read TGTGCCAGTAGTGGGTTAGACAGGGGGTTTACTGAAGCTTTCTTT.

The rearrangement joins TRBV19 to TRBJ2-1, with D perhaps matching TRBD1 or TRBD2 (5 bases each). The CDR3 length is 13 residues. Germline V gene data show CDR1 as LNHDA and CDR2 as SQIVND (reference sequence). Trimming pared 1 base from V and 4 bases from J, leaving 5 bases between. The CDR3 protein is CASSIGGYNEQFF. CDR3 sequence (DNA): TGTGCCAGTAGTATAGGGGGGTACAATGAGCAGTTCTTC. Using reference TRBV19 and TRBJ2-1 for the parts outside the CDR3, the full variable domain is DGGITQSPKYLFRKEGQNVTLSCEQNLNHDAMYWYRQDPGQGLRLIYYSQIVNDFQKGDIAEGYSVSREKKESFPLTVTSAQKNPTAFYLCASSIGGYNEQFFGPGTRLTVL.

The genes are TRBV5-4 and TRBJ2-3; no reliable D call. Deletions cut 3 bases from V and 2 bases from J, with 7 bases between. The CDR3 is 13 residues long. CDR1 SGHNT and CDR2 YYREEE come from the germline V gene (reference sequence). The CDR3 DNA follows: TGTGCCAGCAGCTCGTTCCCCACAGATACGCAGTATTTT. It specifies CASSSFPTDTQYF. Filled out from reference TRBV5-4 and TRBJ2-3, the complete variable domain reads ETGVTQSPTHLIKTRGQQVTLRCSSQSGHNTVSWYQQALGQGPQFIFQYYREEENGRGNFPPRFSGLQFPNYSSELNVNALELDDSALYLCASSSFPTDTQYFGPGTRLTVL.

V is TRBV10-1 and J is TRBJ2-7; TRBD2 is a possible D gene (5 bases). This CDR3 is 13 amino acids long. Looked up from germline, CDR1 is WNHNN and CDR2 is SYGVQD (reference sequence). Trimming left V 0 bases short and J 4 bases short, with 7 bases between. This CDR3 is CASSESERYEQYF. CDR3 nucleotide sequence: TGCGCCAGCAGTGAGTCAGAGCGGTACGAGCAGTACTTC.

The CDR3 loop reads CASSASSGEPQETQYF. As DNA, the CDR3 is TGTGCCAGCAGTGCTTCTAGCGGGGAACCTCAAGAGACCCAGTACTTC. The chain joins TRBV27 to TRBJ2-5; 9 bases fit TRBD2. Trimming removed 5 bases from V and 2 bases from J; junction bases left unmatched: 9. The CDR3 contains 16 residues. Germline CDR1 and CDR2: MNHEY and SMNVEV (reference sequence).

V gene TRBV6-6 combines with J gene TRBJ2-3; D gene unclear. V was cut by 2 bases and J by 0 bases, with 6 bases left in between. CDR3 length: 14 residues. The germline CDR1 and CDR2 sequences are MNHNY and SVGAGI (reference sequence). The chain's CDR3 is CASSYRLSTDTQYF. Here the CDR3 DNA reads TGTGCCAGCAGTTACCGACTTAGCACAGATACGCAGTATTTT.

The rearrangement links TRBV25-1 to TRBJ2-7; 9 nucleotides align to TRBD2. Germline trimming cut 6 bases from V and 2 bases from J; bases unmatched to any gene: 8. Germline assignment: CDR1 MGHDK and CDR2 SYGVNS. This CDR3 region has 15 residues. The CDR3 coding sequence is TGTGCCAGCAGCCGCGCCGGGACTAGCACCTACGAGCAGTACTTC. Amino acids: CASSRAGTSTYEQYF.

The V gene is TRBV4-1, the J gene TRBJ1-3; D is perhaps TRBD1 (6 bases). CDR1 and CDR2 (germline): MGHRA, YSYEKL. The CDR3 runs to 18 residues. Deletions cut 1 base from V and 0 bases from J, with 16 bases between. CDR3 in DNA: TGCGCCAGCAGCCAAGGAGGGGGACGGGGGAGCTCTGGAAACACCATATATTTT. Translation: CASSQGGGRGSSGNTIYF.

V is TRBV5-4 and J is TRBJ2-4; 9 nucleotides line up with TRBD1. After removal of 4 bases from V and 8 bases from J, the junction contained 10 bases not matched to a gene. Per germline, CDR1 SGHNT and CDR2 YYREEE (reference sequence). The CDR3 runs to 15 residues. The chain's CDR3 is CASSDRDRARDIQYF. The CDR3 region has the DNA TGTGCCAGCAGCGATCGGGACAGGGCCAGGGACATTCAGTACTTC.

The rearrangement joins TRBV7-3 to TRBJ2-2; D is uncertain. Trimming left V 0 bases short and J 1 base short, with 9 bases between. Germline loops: CDR1 SGHTA, CDR2 FQGTGA. The length of the CDR3 is 16 residues. CDR3 coding DNA: TGTGCCAGCAGCTTAACTTACCACATGAACACCGGGGAGCTGTTTTTT. Translating gives CASSLTYHMNTGELFF.

This chain uses TRBV1 with TRBJ2-7. TRBV1 is a documented pseudogene. This CDR3 is 17 amino acids long. The CDR3 DNA is TGCACCAGCAGCCAACCCGGGCGGCCCAACCCCCTTTACGAGCAGTACTTC. Its translation is CTSSQPGRPNPLYEQYF.

The V call is TRBV5-1, the J call TRBJ1-6; the match to TRBD1 covers 9 bases. Losses at the gene ends were 3 bases for V and 11 bases for J; bases not matched to a gene: 6. The germline gives CDR1 SGHRS, CDR2 YFSETQ. The CDR3 is made up of 14 amino acids. This CDR3 reads CASSSGQGPAPLHF. Written as DNA, the CDR3 is TGCGCCAGCAGCTCGGGACAGGGCCCAGCACCCCTCCACTTT.

V and J are TRBV7-9 and TRBJ1-3; D is unresolved. Between the trimmed V and J ends, which lost 3 bases and 8 bases, there was a span of 8 bases. This CDR3 comprises 12 residues. Germline CDR1 SEHNR, CDR2 FQNEAQ (reference sequence). DNA for the CDR3: TGTGCCAGCAGCTTCGGGGAGGACACCATATATTTT. It codes for CASSFGEDTIYF.

The sample holds one count of this clone. This chain uses TRBV6-1 with TRBJ2-5; maybe TRBD1 (5 bases). Near its end, the DNA agrees better with TRBJ2-7, so the J call may be wrong. The CDR3 spans 14 residues. Germline V gene sequence: CDR1 MNHNS, CDR2 SASEGT. This CDR3 reads CASSESGNHYEQYF. CDR3 in DNA: TGTGCCAGCAGTGAGTCAGGGAATCACTACGAGCAGTACTTC.

The chain couples TRBV20-1 to TRBJ2-5; no firm D call. The germline gives CDR1 DFQATT, CDR2 SNEGSKA (reference sequence). This CDR3 comprises 11 residues. Trimming removed 6 bases from V and 5 bases from J, with 10 bases in between. CDR3 amino acids: CSASAGETQYF. CDR3 sequence (DNA): TGCAGTGCATCCGCCGGGGAGACCCAGTACTTC.

V gene TRBV28 combines with J gene TRBJ2-5; D is possibly TRBD1 or TRBD2 (5 bases each). The germline V gene encodes CDR1 MDHEN and CDR2 SYDVKM. With 3 bases removed from V and 1 base from J, the gap between germline ends came to 9 bases. The CDR3 is 14 amino acids. CDR3 region: CASSLGEIQETQYF. The CDR3 region has the DNA TGTGCCAGCAGTTTGGGGGAAATCCAAGAGACCCAGTACTTC.

The chain couples TRBV6-5 to TRBJ1-2; no clear D. CDR1 is MNHEY and CDR2 is SVGAGI in the germline V gene. The CDR3 spans 14 residues. The V end lost 6 bases, the J end lost 4 bases, and 15 bases lay between the germline ends. Here the CDR3 reads CASRTDPSGYGYTF. The CDR3 DNA reads as TGTGCCAGCAGAACAGACCCAAGCGGCTATGGCTACACCTTC.

On this clone: One end of the junction fails to match germline, which may point to a read error. The chain combines TRBV6-5 with TRBJ1-4, with a weak D call TRBD1 (6 bases). This CDR3 contains 14 residues. CDR1 and CDR2 from the germline V gene are MNHEY and SVGAGI. CDR3 DNA: TGTGCCATCAGTGAGGCGGGACAACACGAAAAACTGTTTTTT. Residues: CAISEAGQHEKLFF.

This sequence joins TRBV6-6 and TRBJ1-4; 7 bases are a match to TRBD1. The CDR3 length is 16 residues. V was pared by 6 bases and J by 2 bases, with 9 bases of the junction left unmatched. Germline CDR1 reads MNHNY; CDR2 reads SVGAGI (reference sequence). The CDR3, as DNA: TGTGCCAGCAGCCTACGACCGGGACAGACTAATGAAAAACTGTTTTTT. Protein product: CASSLRPGQTNEKLFF.

CDR3 DNA: TGTGCCAGCAGCGCCACCGGGACATCTGAGCAGTTCTTC. This codes for CASSATGTSEQFF. This sequence joins TRBV7-9 and TRBJ2-1, with D possibly matching TRBD1 (6 bases). The V end was cut by 5 bases, the J end by 9 bases, with 14 bases between. This CDR3 spans 13 amino acids. CDR1 and CDR2 (germline): SEHNR, FQNEAQ (reference sequence).

In this sample, this clone turned up a few times. V usage is TRBV4-1 and J usage is TRBJ1-4; the D gene is possibly TRBD1 (6 bases). V was clipped by 0 bases and J by 8 bases, with 13 bases between them. The CDR3 runs 15 residues. CDR1 is MGHRA, CDR2 YSYEKL, per germline. The CDR3, as DNA: TGCGCCAGCAGCCAAGATCCTATAAGGGGGGAAAAACTGTTTTTT. It translates to CASSQDPIRGEKLFF.